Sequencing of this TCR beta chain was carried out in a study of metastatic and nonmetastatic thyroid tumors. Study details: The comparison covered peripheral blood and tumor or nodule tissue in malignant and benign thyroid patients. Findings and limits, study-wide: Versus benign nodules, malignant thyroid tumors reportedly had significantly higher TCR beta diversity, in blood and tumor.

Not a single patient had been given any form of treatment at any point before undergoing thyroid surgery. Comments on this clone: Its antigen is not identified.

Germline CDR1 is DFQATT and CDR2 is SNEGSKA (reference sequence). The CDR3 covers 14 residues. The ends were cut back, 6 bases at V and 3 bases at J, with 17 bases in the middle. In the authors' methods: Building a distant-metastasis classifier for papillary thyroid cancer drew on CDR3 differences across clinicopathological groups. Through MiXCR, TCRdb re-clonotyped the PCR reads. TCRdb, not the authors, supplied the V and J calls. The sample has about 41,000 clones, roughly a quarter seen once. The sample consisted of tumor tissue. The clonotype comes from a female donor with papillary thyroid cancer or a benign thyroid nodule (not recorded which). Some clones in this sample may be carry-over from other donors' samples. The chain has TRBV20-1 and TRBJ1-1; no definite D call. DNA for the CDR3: TGCAGTGCCCGAAACAATCTTATGGACACTGAAGCTTTCTTT. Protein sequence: CSARNNLMDTEAFF.